This is a list of T cell receptor beta chains from one sample in a study of T cells in Graves' hyperthyroidism and ophthalmopathy. TCRdb analysed the multiplex PCR reads with MiXCR anew, one entry per CDR3 protein. Of some 510,000 distinct CDR3 sequences listed, 20% are singletons. Sequencing was done on a sample of blood. The source of these receptors is a young man with Graves' hyperthyroidism. Both conserved end residues are part of each CDR3. Each record gives: CDR3 protein, CDR3 DNA, V gene, clone size, J gene, D gene. The D gene is left open where the match is weak. Expanded clones are given a class, and other clones once, few, many or no size at all.

CASSRGQGLGKQYF,TGTGCCAGCAGTCGTGGACAGGGTCTTGGTAAGCAGTACTTC,TRBV6-1,few,TRBJ2-7,TRBD1
CASSLSTTDLYEQYF,TGTGCCAGCAGTTTGAGTACGACAGACCTTTACGAGCAGTACTTC,TRBV12-3/TRBV12-4,many,TRBJ2-7,.
CASGTGNTEAFF,TGCGCCAGCGGGACAGGGAACACTGAAGCTTTCTTT,TRBV4-1,many,TRBJ1-1,TRBD1
CAWRSGLGLSGYTF,TGTGCCTGGAGAAGCGGGCTCGGGCTGAGCGGCTACACCTTC,TRBV30,many,TRBJ1-2,.
CASSLVRNLNTEAFF,TGTGCCAGCAGCTTAGTGCGGAACCTGAACACTGAAGCTTTCTTT,TRBV11-2,few,TRBJ1-1,.
CAANANTEAFF,TGTGCCGCAAATGCGAACACTGAAGCTTTCTTT,TRBV30,.,TRBJ1-1,.
CASSIGNSGANVLTF,TGTGCCAGTAGTATAGGTAACTCTGGGGCCAACGTCCTGACTTTC,TRBV19,.,TRBJ2-6,.
CRASRSYGYTF,TGCAGGGCTAGTCGCAGCTATGGCTACACCTTC,TRBV20-1,many,TRBJ1-2,.
CSAGLATYEQYF,TGCAGTGCTGGACTAGCAACCTACGAGCAGTACTTC,TRBV20-1,.,TRBJ2-7,TRBD2
CASSYKQVSYGANVLTF,TGTGCCAGCAGTTACAAGCAGGTATCCTATGGGGCCAACGTCCTGACTTTC,TRBV6-5,many,TRBJ2-6,.